These T cell receptor beta chains were read from a single sample in a study of cytomegalovirus exposure and HLA in healthy donors. The data were produced by immunoSEQ multiplex PCR, yet TCRdb's version contains in-frame clones alone and is incomplete. The table shows 150,000 to 200,000 clones, with 75% to 90% occurring only once. Source material: PBMCs. Receptors were obtained from a boy aged 2-9 years in good health and CMV-seronegative. Both conserved end residues are part of each CDR3. Fields, in order: V gene, clone size, D gene, J gene, CDR3 DNA, CDR3 protein. A D gene is named only where the DNA matches it firmly. Expanded clones get a size class; other rows say once, few or many, or leave the size out.

TRBV28	NA	NA	TRBJ2-2	TGTGCCAGCAGTTTAAATCCCGTTACCGGGGAGCTGTTTTTT	CASSLNPVTGELFF
TRBV19	NA	NA	TRBJ1-2	TGTGCCAGTAGTATGGCGGGGCAGACCTATGGCTACACCTTC	CASSMAGQTYGYTF
TRBV6-4	NA	NA	TRBJ1-1	TGTGCCAGCAGTGGGGGGGCGGGAGGCACTGAAGCTTTCTTT	CASSGGAGGTEAFF
TRBV19	NA	NA	TRBJ2-2	TGTGCCAGTAGGTCTAGAACTGGAGGCACCGGGGAGCTGTTTTTT	CASRSRTGGTGELFF
TRBV6-1	few	NA	TRBJ1-2	TGTGCCAGCAGTGATCCCGCACTAGGAGTCTATGGCTACACCTTC	CASSDPALGVYGYTF
TRBV5-1	few	NA	TRBJ2-1	TGCGCCAGCAGCTTGTCACCGAGCAATGAGCAGTTCTTC	CASSLSPSNEQFF
TRBV18	NA	TRBD1	TRBJ2-7	TGTGCCAGCTCACCACTTCCTAGGACAGGGGTGGACGAGCAGTACTTC	CASSPLPRTGVDEQYF
TRBV19	NA	NA	TRBJ1-2	TGTGCCAGTAGTGTTCTTCGGGGGGATAACTATGGCTACACCTTC	CASSVLRGDNYGYTF
TRBV6-5	NA	NA	TRBJ2-3	TGTGCCAGCAGCCAGAGCGGTATAAACACAGATACGCAGTATTTT	CASSQSGINTDTQYF
TRBV15	NA	NA	TRBJ2-2	TGTGCCACCAGCAGAGATCGTCCGGACACCGGGGAGCTGTTTTTT	CATSRDRPDTGELFF
TRBV29-1	NA	NA	TRBJ1-2	TGCAGCGTTGAACTCCCTGCTAACTATGGCTACACCTTC	CSVELPANYGYTF
TRBV5-6	NA	NA	TRBJ1-1	TGTGCCAGCAGCGAGGACATGAACACTGAAGCTTTCTTT	CASSEDMNTEAFF
TRBV6-5	NA	TRBD1	TRBJ2-5	TGTGCCAGCAGTCTGGACAGGGCGCAGACCCAGTACTTC	CASSLDRAQTQYF
TRBV29-1	NA	TRBD1	TRBJ2-3	TGCAGCGTTGAAGACCCGGACAGGGAAGATACGCAGTATTTT	CSVEDPDREDTQYF